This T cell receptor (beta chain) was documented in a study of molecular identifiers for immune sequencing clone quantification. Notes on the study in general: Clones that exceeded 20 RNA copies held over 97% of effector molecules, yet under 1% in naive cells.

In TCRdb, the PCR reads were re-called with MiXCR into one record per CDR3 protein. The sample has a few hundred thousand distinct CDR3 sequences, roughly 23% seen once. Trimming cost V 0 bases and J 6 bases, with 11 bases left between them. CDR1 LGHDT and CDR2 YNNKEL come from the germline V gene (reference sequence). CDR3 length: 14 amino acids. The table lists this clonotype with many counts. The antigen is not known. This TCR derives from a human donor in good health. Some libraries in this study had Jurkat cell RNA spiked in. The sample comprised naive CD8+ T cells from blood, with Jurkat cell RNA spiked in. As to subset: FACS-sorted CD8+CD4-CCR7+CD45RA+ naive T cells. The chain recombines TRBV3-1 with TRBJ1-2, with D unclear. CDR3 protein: CASSQEFLENGYTF. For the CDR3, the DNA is TGTGCCAGCAGCCAAGAATTTCTGGAGAATGGCTACACCTTC.